These T cell receptor beta chains were read from a single sample in a study of blood T cell repertoires in COVID-19. The assay was immunoSEQ multiplex PCR, and TCRdb's table has in-frame clones only and misses some. The sample holds a few hundred thousand clones, 82% seen once. The specimen was peripheral blood. These receptors were taken from a woman of 80 years or more with COVID-19, enrolled during active disease. Each CDR3 is given with its conserved first and last residue. Fields, in order: CDR3 length, D gene, V gene, clone size, J gene, CDR3 DNA, CDR3 protein. The D gene is left open where the match is weak. Clone size appears in some rows only: once, few, many, or a class for an expanded clone.

len: 14; d_gene: .; v_gene: TRBV7-2; abundance: .; j_gene: TRBJ2-3; CDR3nt: TGTGCCAGCAGCTCGAGGGTCGGACCAGATACGCAGTATTTT; CDR3aa: CASSSRVGPDTQYF
len: 16; d_gene: .; v_gene: TRBV6-1; abundance: .; j_gene: TRBJ2-3; CDR3nt: TGTGCCAGCAGTAAAGAGGGGGTGAAAGGCACAGATACGCAGTATTTT; CDR3aa: CASSKEGVKGTDTQYF
len: 14; d_gene: .; v_gene: TRBV12-5; abundance: .; j_gene: TRBJ2-1; CDR3nt: TGTGCTAGTGGCCTCGGACAGTCCTACAATGAGCAGTTCTTC; CDR3aa: CASGLGQSYNEQFF
len: 12; d_gene: TRBD1; v_gene: TRBV19; abundance: .; j_gene: TRBJ1-2; CDR3nt: TGTGCCAGTAGTAGACAGGGAGATGGCTACACCTTC; CDR3aa: CASSRQGDGYTF
len: 12; d_gene: .; v_gene: TRBV28; abundance: .; j_gene: TRBJ1-2; CDR3nt: TGTGCCAGCAGTTTCGGGGGTTGGGGCTACACCTTC; CDR3aa: CASSFGGWGYTF
len: 14; d_gene: .; v_gene: TRBV6-5; abundance: .; j_gene: TRBJ2-1; CDR3nt: TGTGCCAGCAGTTCATGGACAACTCAAAATGAGCAGTTCTTC; CDR3aa: CASSSWTTQNEQFF
len: 12; d_gene: .; v_gene: TRBV30; abundance: .; j_gene: TRBJ1-5; CDR3nt: TGTGCCTGGAGTGTACAATTTCAGCCCCAGCATTTT; CDR3aa: CAWSVQFQPQHF
len: 12; d_gene: .; v_gene: TRBV2; abundance: .; j_gene: TRBJ2-3; CDR3nt: TGTGCCAGCAGTTCCATGACAGATACGCAGTATTTT; CDR3aa: CASSSMTDTQYF
len: 13; d_gene: .; v_gene: TRBV6-4; abundance: .; j_gene: TRBJ1-1; CDR3nt: TGTGCCAGCAGTGAAGCGGTGAACACTGAAGCTTTCTTT; CDR3aa: CASSEAVNTEAFF
len: 14; d_gene: TRBD2; v_gene: TRBV5-4; abundance: .; j_gene: TRBJ2-3; CDR3nt: TGTGCCAGCCGACTAGCGGGAGGGCCGAATACGCAGTATTTT; CDR3aa: CASRLAGGPNTQYF
len: 13; d_gene: TRBD1; v_gene: TRBV2; abundance: .; j_gene: TRBJ1-5; CDR3nt: TGTGCCACCCAGGGACAGCCCAATCAGCCCCAGCATTTT; CDR3aa: CATQGQPNQPQHF
len: 14; d_gene: TRBD1; v_gene: TRBV6-6; abundance: .; j_gene: TRBJ1-1; CDR3nt: TGTGCCAGCAGTTACTCGGGACAGTACACTGAAGCTTTCTTT; CDR3aa: CASSYSGQYTEAFF
len: 13; d_gene: TRBD2; v_gene: TRBV30; abundance: .; j_gene: TRBJ2-7; CDR3nt: TGTGCCTGGAACGGTGAGCGGGGCTACGAGCAGTACTTC; CDR3aa: CAWNGERGYEQYF
len: 15; d_gene: TRBD2; v_gene: TRBV28; abundance: .; j_gene: TRBJ2-3; CDR3nt: TGTGCCAGCAAGGCGGGAGGGCCGGGGACAGATACGCAGTATTTT; CDR3aa: CASKAGGPGTDTQYF
len: 13; d_gene: .; v_gene: TRBV5-5; abundance: many; j_gene: TRBJ1-1; CDR3nt: TGTGCCAGCAGGACCGACTTGAACACTGAAGCTTTCTTT; CDR3aa: CASRTDLNTEAFF
len: 15; d_gene: .; v_gene: TRBV28; abundance: .; j_gene: TRBJ1-5; CDR3nt: TGTGCCAGCAGTTCGGGGAGCGGGTACAATCAGCCCCAGCATTTT; CDR3aa: CASSSGSGYNQPQHF
len: 13; d_gene: .; v_gene: TRBV10-3; abundance: .; j_gene: TRBJ1-5; CDR3nt: TGTGCCATCAGTGAGTCGATAGATCAGCCCCAGCATTTT; CDR3aa: CAISESIDQPQHF
len: 16; d_gene: .; v_gene: TRBV19; abundance: .; j_gene: TRBJ2-3; CDR3nt: TGTGCCAGTAGCTCCCCCGGACAAATCCGCACAGATACGCAGTATTTT; CDR3aa: CASSSPGQIRTDTQYF
len: 14; d_gene: .; v_gene: TRBV18; abundance: .; j_gene: TRBJ1-1; CDR3nt: TGTGCCAGCTCACCTAGTCGGGGAACCACTGAAGCTTTCTTT; CDR3aa: CASSPSRGTTEAFF
len: 15; d_gene: TRBD2; v_gene: TRBV28; abundance: .; j_gene: TRBJ2-7; CDR3nt: TGTGCCAGCAGAGCGGGGGCCTCCCTCTCCTACGAGCAGTACTTC; CDR3aa: CASRAGASLSYEQYF
len: 17; d_gene: .; v_gene: TRBV7-2; abundance: .; j_gene: TRBJ2-6; CDR3nt: TGTGCCAGCAGCTTAGCCGGAGGGGGGGCCGGGGCCAACGTCCTGACTTTC; CDR3aa: CASSLAGGGAGANVLTF
len: 14; d_gene: .; v_gene: TRBV25-1; abundance: once; j_gene: TRBJ2-1; CDR3nt: TGTGCCAGCAGTGAATCGGTAGGCGGCGATGAGCAGTTCTTC; CDR3aa: CASSESVGGDEQFF
len: 13; d_gene: .; v_gene: TRBV28; abundance: few; j_gene: TRBJ1-1; CDR3nt: TGTGCCAGCTACTCGACAGCTAACACTGAAGCTTTCTTT; CDR3aa: CASYSTANTEAFF
len: 16; d_gene: TRBD1; v_gene: TRBV28; abundance: .; j_gene: TRBJ2-7; CDR3nt: TGTGCCAGCAGTTCCTCCGGGACAGGGACGATCTACGAGCAGTACTTC; CDR3aa: CASSSSGTGTIYEQYF
len: 16; d_gene: TRBD1; v_gene: TRBV25-1; abundance: .; j_gene: TRBJ1-1; CDR3nt: TGTGCCAGCAGTGCCGGGACAGGGTGGTCAAACACTGAAGCTTTCTTT; CDR3aa: CASSAGTGWSNTEAFF
len: 16; d_gene: .; v_gene: TRBV7-9; abundance: once; j_gene: TRBJ2-3; CDR3nt: TGTGCCAGCAGCTTATCCGGGCTCCCAGGGGCAGATACGCAGTATTTT; CDR3aa: CASSLSGLPGADTQYF
len: 15; d_gene: .; v_gene: TRBV5-1; abundance: .; j_gene: TRBJ1-4; CDR3nt: TGCGCCAGCAGCTTATGGGGGCCAACTAATGAAAAACTGTTTTTT; CDR3aa: CASSLWGPTNEKLFF
len: 15; d_gene: .; v_gene: TRBV11-3; abundance: .; j_gene: TRBJ2-1; CDR3nt: TGTGCCAGCAGCCCCCCTTTTGCGGGACCCAATGAGCAGTTCTTC; CDR3aa: CASSPPFAGPNEQFF
len: 14; d_gene: TRBD1; v_gene: TRBV2; abundance: .; j_gene: TRBJ1-5; CDR3nt: TGTGCCAGCGGGGGAACAGGGGGAAGCCAGCCCCAGCATTTT; CDR3aa: CASGGTGGSQPQHF
len: 16; d_gene: .; v_gene: TRBV3-1/TRBV3-2; abundance: few; j_gene: TRBJ2-3; CDR3nt: TGTGCCAGCAGCCAAGGAGGGTTTACATACACAGATACGCAGTATTTT; CDR3aa: CASSQGGFTYTDTQYF
len: 16; d_gene: .; v_gene: TRBV6-5; abundance: .; j_gene: TRBJ1-3; CDR3nt: TGTGCCAGCAGTTATCGCCCGAGTTCCTCTGGAAACACCATATATTTT; CDR3aa: CASSYRPSSSGNTIYF
len: 13; d_gene: .; v_gene: TRBV10-3; abundance: .; j_gene: TRBJ1-1; CDR3nt: TGTGCCATCGTGAGGGAAGTAGGAACTGAAGCTTTCTTT; CDR3aa: CAIVREVGTEAFF
len: 14; d_gene: TRBD1; v_gene: TRBV18; abundance: .; j_gene: TRBJ1-2; CDR3nt: TGTGCCAGCTCGTCCTATGGACAGGACTATGGCTACACCTTC; CDR3aa: CASSSYGQDYGYTF
len: 16; d_gene: .; v_gene: TRBV5-8; abundance: once; j_gene: TRBJ2-3; CDR3nt: TGTGCCAGCAGCCCGCGGCCGGCCCTTGGGACAGATACGCAGTATTTT; CDR3aa: CASSPRPALGTDTQYF
len: 15; d_gene: TRBD1; v_gene: TRBV28; abundance: .; j_gene: TRBJ2-5; CDR3nt: TGTGCCAGCAGTCTCCGACTCACAGGGGAAGAGACCCAGTACTTC; CDR3aa: CASSLRLTGEETQYF
len: 15; d_gene: TRBD1; v_gene: TRBV5-6; abundance: .; j_gene: TRBJ1-6; CDR3nt: TGTGCCAGCAGCTTGGGGGACAGGGGTAATTCACCCCTCCACTTT; CDR3aa: CASSLGDRGNSPLHF
len: 18; d_gene: .; v_gene: TRBV7-8; abundance: .; j_gene: TRBJ2-1; CDR3nt: TGTGCCAGCAGCCTTCTCCTAGGCACAAAGTTAGCCTACAATGAGCAGTTCTTC; CDR3aa: CASSLLLGTKLAYNEQFF
len: 13; d_gene: .; v_gene: TRBV12-3/TRBV12-4; abundance: .; j_gene: TRBJ1-3; CDR3nt: TGTGCCAGCAGTCGACAGGTTGGAAACACCATATATTTT; CDR3aa: CASSRQVGNTIYF
len: 16; d_gene: TRBD1; v_gene: TRBV9; abundance: .; j_gene: TRBJ1-1; CDR3nt: TGTGCCAGCACCGTGGATCCCGGGACAGGGGTTACTGAAGCTTTCTTT; CDR3aa: CASTVDPGTGVTEAFF
len: 14; d_gene: .; v_gene: TRBV18; abundance: .; j_gene: TRBJ1-2; CDR3nt: TGTGCCAGCTCACCACCCCAGGGATACTATGGCTACACCTTC; CDR3aa: CASSPPQGYYGYTF
len: 15; d_gene: TRBD1; v_gene: TRBV28; abundance: .; j_gene: TRBJ1-1; CDR3nt: TGTGCCAGCATAGGGCAGGGGGTCGGGGACACTGAAGCTTTCTTT; CDR3aa: CASIGQGVGDTEAFF
len: 15; d_gene: .; v_gene: TRBV4-3; abundance: .; j_gene: TRBJ2-7; CDR3nt: TGCGCCAGCAGCCAAGAAGAGACAGTTCGTAAGGAGCAGTACTTC; CDR3aa: CASSQEETVRKEQYF
len: 13; d_gene: .; v_gene: TRBV12-3/TRBV12-4; abundance: .; j_gene: TRBJ2-3; CDR3nt: TGTGCCAGCAGTTCCAGCGGCACAGATACGCAGTATTTT; CDR3aa: CASSSSGTDTQYF
len: 13; d_gene: .; v_gene: TRBV21-1; abundance: .; j_gene: TRBJ2-2; CDR3nt: TGTGCCAGACGACGGCTGGTGGGCCGGGAGCTGTTTTTT; CDR3aa: CARRRLVGRELFF
len: 16; d_gene: TRBD1; v_gene: TRBV11-2; abundance: .; j_gene: TRBJ2-7; CDR3nt: TGTGCCAGCAGCTTAGTGGGGACAGGACCCCCCTACGAGCAGTACTTC; CDR3aa: CASSLVGTGPPYEQYF
len: 16; d_gene: TRBD2; v_gene: TRBV5-4; abundance: .; j_gene: TRBJ2-7; CDR3nt: TGTGCCAGCAGCTTGGGGGGACTAGCGGGGGCCTACGAGCAGTACTTC; CDR3aa: CASSLGGLAGAYEQYF